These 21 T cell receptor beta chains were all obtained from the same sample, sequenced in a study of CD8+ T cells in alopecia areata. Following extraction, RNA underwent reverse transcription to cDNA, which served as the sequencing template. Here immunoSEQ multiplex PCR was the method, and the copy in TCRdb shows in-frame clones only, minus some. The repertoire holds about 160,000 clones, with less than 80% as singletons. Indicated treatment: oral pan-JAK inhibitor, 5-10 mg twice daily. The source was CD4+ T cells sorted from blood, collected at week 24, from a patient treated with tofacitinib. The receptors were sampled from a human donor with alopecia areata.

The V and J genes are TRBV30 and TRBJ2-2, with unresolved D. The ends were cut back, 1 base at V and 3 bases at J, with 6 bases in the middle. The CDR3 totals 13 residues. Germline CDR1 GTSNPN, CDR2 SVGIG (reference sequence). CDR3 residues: CAWSGQYTGELFF. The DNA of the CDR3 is TGTGCCTGGAGTGGCCAGTACACCGGGGAGCTGTTTTTT.

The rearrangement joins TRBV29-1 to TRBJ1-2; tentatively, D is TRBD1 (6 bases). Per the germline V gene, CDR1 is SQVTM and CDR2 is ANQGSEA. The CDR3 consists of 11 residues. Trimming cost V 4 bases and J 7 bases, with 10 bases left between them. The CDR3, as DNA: TGCAGCGTTGGAACAGGGATTGGCTACACCTTC. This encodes CSVGTGIGYTF.

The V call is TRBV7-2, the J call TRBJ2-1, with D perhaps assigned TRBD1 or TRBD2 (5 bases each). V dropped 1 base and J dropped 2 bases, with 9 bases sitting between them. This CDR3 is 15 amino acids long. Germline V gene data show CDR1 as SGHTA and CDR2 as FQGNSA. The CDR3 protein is CASSLVGATYNEQFF. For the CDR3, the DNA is TGTGCCAGCAGCTTAGTCGGGGCTACCTACAATGAGCAGTTCTTC.

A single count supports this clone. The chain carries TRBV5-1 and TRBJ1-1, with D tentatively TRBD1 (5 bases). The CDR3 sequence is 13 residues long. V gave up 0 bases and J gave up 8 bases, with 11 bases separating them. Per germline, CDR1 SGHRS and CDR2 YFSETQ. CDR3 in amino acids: CASSLDSGLEAFF. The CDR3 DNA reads TGCGCCAGCAGCTTGGATTCAGGGTTAGAAGCTTTCTTT.

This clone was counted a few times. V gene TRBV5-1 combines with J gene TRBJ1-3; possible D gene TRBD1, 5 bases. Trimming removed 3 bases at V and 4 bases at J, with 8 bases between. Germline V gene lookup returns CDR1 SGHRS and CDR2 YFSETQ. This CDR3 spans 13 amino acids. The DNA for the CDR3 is TGCGCCAGCAGCTGGACAACAGGAAACACCATATATTTT. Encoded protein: CASSWTTGNTIYF.

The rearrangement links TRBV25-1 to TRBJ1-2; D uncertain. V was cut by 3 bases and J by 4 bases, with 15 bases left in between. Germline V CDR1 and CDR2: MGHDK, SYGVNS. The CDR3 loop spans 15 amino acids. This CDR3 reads CASSEEGYPFYGYTF. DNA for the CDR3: TGTGCCAGCAGTGAGGAGGGCTACCCTTTCTATGGCTACACCTTC.

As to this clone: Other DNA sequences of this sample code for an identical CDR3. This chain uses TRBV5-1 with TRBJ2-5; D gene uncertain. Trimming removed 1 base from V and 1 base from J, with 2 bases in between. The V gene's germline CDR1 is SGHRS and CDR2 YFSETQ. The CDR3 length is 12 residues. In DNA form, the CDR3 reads TGCGCCAGCAGCTTGATCCAAGAGACCCAGTACTTC. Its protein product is CASSLIQETQYF.

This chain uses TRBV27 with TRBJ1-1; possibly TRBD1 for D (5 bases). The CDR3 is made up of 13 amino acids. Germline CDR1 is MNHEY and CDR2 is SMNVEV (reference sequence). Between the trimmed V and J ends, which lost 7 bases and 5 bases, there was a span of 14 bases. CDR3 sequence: CASKGPGRTEAFF. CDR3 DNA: TGTGCCAGCAAGGGCCCGGGACGGACTGAAGCTTTCTTT.

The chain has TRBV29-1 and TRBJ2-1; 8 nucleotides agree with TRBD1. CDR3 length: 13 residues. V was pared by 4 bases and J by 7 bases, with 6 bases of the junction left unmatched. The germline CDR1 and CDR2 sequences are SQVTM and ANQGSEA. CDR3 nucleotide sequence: TGCAGCGTTGGGCAGGGGGCCTTTAATGAGCAGTTCTTC. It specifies CSVGQGAFNEQFF.

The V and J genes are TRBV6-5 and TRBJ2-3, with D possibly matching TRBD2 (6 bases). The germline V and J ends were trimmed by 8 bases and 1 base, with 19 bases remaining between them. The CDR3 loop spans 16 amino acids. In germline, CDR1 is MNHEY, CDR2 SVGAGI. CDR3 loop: CASRSLAGSGTDTQYF. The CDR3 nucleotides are TGTGCCAGCCGTTCCCTGGCGGGGTCGGGCACAGATACGCAGTATTTT.

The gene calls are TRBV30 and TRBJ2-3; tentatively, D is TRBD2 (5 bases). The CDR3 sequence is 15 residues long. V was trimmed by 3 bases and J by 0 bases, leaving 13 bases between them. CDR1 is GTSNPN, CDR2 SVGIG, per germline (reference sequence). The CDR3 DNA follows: TGTGCCTGGAGCCCAGGACTCTCAAGCACAGATACGCAGTATTTT. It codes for CAWSPGLSSTDTQYF. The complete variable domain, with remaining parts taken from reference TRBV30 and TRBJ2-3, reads SQTIHQWPATLVQPVGSPLSLECTVEGTSNPNLYWYRQAAGRGLQLLFYSVGIGQISSEVPQNLSASRPQDRQFILSSKKLLLSDSGFYLCAWSPGLSSTDTQYFGPGTRLTVL.

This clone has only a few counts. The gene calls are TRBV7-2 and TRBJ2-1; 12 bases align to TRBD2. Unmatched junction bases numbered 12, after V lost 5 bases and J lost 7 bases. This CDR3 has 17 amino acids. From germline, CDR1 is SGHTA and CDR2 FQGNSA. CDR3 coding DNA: TGTGCCAGCAGCCCAAAGGCATGGACTAGCGGGGATAATGAGCAGTTCTTC. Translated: CASSPKAWTSGDNEQFF.

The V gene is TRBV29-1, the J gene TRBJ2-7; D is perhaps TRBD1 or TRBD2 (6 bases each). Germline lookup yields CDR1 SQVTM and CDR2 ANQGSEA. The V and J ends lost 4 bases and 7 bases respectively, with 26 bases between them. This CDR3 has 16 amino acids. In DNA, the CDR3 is TGCAGCGTTGCAAACAAGATGGGGGGCTCGCCTTGGGAGCAGTACTTC. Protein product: CSVANKMGGSPWEQYF.

The CDR3, as DNA: TGTGCCAGCAGCTCCGGGACTAGCGTTGTGACCCAGTACTTC. It codes for CASSSGTSVVTQYF. This chain links TRBV7-9 with TRBJ2-5; 10 bases are a match to TRBD2. Germline assignment: CDR1 SEHNR and CDR2 FQNEAQ (reference sequence). The CDR3 spans 14 residues. Losses at the gene ends were 4 bases for V and 7 bases for J; bases not matched to a gene: 6. Full variable domain (rest looked up from reference TRBV7-9 and TRBJ2-5): DTGVSQNPRHKITKRGQNVTFRCDPISEHNRLYWYRQTLGQGPEFLTYFQNEAQLEKSRLLSDRFSAERPKGSFSTLEIQRTEQGDSAMYLCASSSGTSVVTQYFGPGTRLLVL.

The CDR3 DNA follows: TGCAGCGTATACAGGGTCATGAACACTGAAGCTTTCTTT. Protein product: CSVYRVMNTEAFF. The genes are TRBV29-1 and TRBJ1-1, with a tentative D call TRBD1 (6 bases). V was pared by 6 bases and J by 0 bases, with 11 bases between. Germline V CDR1 and CDR2: SQVTM, ANQGSEA. The CDR3 spans 13 residues.

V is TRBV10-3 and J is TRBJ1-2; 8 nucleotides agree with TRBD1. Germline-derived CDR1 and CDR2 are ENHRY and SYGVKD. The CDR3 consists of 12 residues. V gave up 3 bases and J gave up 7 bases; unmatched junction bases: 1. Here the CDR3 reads CAISEDRGGYTF. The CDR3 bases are TGTGCCATCAGTGAAGACAGGGGTGGCTACACCTTC.

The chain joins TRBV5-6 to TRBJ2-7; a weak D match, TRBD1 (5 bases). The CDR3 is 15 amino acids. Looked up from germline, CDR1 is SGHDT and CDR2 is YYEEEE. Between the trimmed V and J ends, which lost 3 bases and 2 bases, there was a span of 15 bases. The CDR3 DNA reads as TGTGCCAGCAGCTCCTCGGGCGGACAAGCCTACGAGCAGTACTTC. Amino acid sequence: CASSSSGGQAYEQYF.

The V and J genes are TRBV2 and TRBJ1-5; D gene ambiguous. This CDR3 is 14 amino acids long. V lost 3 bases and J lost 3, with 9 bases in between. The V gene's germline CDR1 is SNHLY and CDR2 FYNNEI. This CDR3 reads CASSEVLHNQPQHF. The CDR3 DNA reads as TGTGCCAGCAGTGAGGTTCTCCACAATCAGCCCCAGCATTTT.

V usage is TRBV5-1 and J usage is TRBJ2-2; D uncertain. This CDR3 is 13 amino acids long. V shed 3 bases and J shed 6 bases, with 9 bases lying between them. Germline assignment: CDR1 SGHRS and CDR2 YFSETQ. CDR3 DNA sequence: TGCGCCAGCAGCTCCCTTGTGGCCGGGGAGCTGTTTTTT. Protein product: CASSSLVAGELFF. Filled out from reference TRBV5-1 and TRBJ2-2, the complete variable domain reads KAGVTQTPRYLIKTRGQQVTLSCSPISGHRSVSWYQQTPGQGLQFLFEYFSETQRNKGNFPGRFSGRQFSNSRSEMNVSTLELGDSALYLCASSSLVAGELFFGEGSRLTVL.

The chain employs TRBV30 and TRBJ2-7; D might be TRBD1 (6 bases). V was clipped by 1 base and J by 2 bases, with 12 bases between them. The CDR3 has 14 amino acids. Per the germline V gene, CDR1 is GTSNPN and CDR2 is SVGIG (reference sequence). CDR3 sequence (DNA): TGTGCCTGGAGTGCAAGGACAGCTCCCTACGAGCAGTACTTC. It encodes CAWSARTAPYEQYF.

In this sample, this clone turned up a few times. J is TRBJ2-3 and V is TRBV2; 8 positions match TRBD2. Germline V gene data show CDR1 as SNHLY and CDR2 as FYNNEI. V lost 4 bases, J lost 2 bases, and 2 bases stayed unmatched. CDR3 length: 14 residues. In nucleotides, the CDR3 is TGTGCCAGCAGTGTAGCGGGAACCACAGATACGCAGTATTTT. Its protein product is CASSVAGTTDTQYF.